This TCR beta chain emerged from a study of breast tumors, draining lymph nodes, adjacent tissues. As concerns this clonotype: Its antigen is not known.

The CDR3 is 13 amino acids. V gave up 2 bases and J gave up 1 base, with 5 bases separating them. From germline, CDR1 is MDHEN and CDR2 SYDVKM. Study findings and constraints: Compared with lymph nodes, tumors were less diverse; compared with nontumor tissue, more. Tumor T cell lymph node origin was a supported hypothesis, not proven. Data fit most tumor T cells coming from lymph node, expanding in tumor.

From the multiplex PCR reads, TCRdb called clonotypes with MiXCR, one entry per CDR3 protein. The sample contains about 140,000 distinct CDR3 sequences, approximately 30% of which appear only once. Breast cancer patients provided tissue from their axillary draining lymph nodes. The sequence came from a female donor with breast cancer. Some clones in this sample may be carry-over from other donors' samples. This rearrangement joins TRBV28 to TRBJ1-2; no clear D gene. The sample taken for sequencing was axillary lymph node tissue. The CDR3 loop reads CASSLPVNYGYTF. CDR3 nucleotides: TGTGCCAGCAGTTTACCAGTTAACTATGGCTACACCTTC.